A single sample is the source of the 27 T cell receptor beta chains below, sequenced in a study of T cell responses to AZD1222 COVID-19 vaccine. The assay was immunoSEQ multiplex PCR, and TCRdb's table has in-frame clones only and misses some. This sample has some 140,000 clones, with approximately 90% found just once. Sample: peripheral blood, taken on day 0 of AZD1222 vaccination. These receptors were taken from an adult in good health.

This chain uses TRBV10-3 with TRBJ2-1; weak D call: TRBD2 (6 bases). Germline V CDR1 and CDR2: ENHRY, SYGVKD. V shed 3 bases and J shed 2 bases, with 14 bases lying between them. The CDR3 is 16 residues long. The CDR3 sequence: CAISEGRDSTYNEQFF. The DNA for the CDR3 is TGTGCCATCAGTGAAGGACGGGACTCGACCTACAATGAGCAGTTCTTC.

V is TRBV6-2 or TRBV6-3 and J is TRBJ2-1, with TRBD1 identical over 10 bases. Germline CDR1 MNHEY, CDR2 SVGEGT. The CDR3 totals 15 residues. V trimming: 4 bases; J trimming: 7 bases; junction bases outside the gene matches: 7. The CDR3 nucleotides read TGTGCCAGCAGTTTGGGGACAGGGGATTCGAATGAGCAGTTCTTC. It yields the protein CASSLGTGDSNEQFF.

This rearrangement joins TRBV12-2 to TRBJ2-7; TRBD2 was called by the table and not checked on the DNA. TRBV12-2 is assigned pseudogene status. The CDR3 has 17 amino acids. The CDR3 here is CASRLSEREGVSSEQYF. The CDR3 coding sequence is TGTGCAAGTCGCTTAAGCGAGCGGGAGGGCGTTTCGTCCGAGCAGTACTTC.

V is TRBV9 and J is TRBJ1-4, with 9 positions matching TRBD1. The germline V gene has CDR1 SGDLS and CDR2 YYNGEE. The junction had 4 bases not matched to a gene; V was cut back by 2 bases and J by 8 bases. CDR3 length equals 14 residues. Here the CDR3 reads CASSVGQGAEKLFF. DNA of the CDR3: TGTGCCAGCAGCGTGGGACAGGGTGCGGAAAAACTGTTTTTT.

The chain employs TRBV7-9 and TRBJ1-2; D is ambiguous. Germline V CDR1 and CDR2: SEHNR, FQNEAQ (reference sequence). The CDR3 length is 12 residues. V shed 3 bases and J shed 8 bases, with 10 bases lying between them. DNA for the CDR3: TGTGCCAGCAGCTTCCGGGAAGAGGGCTACACCTTC. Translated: CASSFREEGYTF. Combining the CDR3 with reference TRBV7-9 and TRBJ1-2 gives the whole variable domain DTGVSQNPRHKITKRGQNVTFRCDPISEHNRLYWYRQTLGQGPEFLTYFQNEAQLEKSRLLSDRFSAERPKGSFSTLEIQRTEQGDSAMYLCASSFREEGYTFGSGTRLTVV.

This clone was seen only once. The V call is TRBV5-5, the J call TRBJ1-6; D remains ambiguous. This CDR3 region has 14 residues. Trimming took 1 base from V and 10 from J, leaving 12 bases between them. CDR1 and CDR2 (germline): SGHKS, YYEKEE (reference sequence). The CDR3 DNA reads TGTGCCAGCAGCTTGTGGGGTTTGATCTCACCCCTCCACTTT. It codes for CASSLWGLISPLHF.

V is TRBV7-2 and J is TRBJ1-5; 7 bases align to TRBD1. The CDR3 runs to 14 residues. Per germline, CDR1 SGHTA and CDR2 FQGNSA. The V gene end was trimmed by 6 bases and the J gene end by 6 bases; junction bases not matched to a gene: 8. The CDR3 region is CASSWTGRGQPQHF. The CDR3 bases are TGTGCCAGCAGTTGGACAGGCAGGGGTCAGCCCCAGCATTTT.

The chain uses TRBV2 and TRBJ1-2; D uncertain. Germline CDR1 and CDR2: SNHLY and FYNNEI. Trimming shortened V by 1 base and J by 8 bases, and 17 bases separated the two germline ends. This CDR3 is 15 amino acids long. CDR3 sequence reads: CASSEGVGEVNGYTF. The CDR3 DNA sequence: TGTGCCAGCAGTGAAGGGGTGGGCGAGGTCAACGGCTACACCTTC.

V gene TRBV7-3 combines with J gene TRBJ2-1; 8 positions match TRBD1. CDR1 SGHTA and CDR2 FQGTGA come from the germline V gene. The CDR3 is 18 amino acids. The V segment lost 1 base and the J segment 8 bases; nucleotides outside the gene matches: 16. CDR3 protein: CASSLNPQGASRDDEQFF. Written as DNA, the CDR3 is TGTGCCAGCAGCTTAAATCCCCAGGGGGCGTCCCGGGACGATGAGCAGTTCTTC. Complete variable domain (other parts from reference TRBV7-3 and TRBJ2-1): GAGVSQTPSNKVTEKGKYVELRCDPISGHTALYWYRQSLGQGPEFLIYFQGTGAADDSGLPNDRFFAVRPEGSVSTLKIQRTERGDSAVYLCASSLNPQGASRDDEQFFGPGTRLTVL.

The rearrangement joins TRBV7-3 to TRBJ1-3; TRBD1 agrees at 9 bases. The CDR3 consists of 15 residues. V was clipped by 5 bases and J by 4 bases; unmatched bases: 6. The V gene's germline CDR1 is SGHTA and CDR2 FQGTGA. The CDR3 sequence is CASSPGTGSGNTIYF. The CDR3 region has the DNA TGTGCCAGCAGCCCCGGGACAGGGTCCGGAAACACCATATATTTT.

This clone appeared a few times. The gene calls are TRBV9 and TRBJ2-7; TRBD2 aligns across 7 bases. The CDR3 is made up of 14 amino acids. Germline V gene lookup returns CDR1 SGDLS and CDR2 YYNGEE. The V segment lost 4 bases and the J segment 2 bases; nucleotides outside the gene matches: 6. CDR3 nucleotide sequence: TGTGCCAGCAGCCCAGGACTAGTCACCTACGAGCAGTACTTC. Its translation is CASSPGLVTYEQYF.

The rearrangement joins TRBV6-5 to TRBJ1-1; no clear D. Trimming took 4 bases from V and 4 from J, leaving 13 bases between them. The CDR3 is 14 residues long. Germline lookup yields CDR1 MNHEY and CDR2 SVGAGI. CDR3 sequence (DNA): TGTGCCAGCAGTTCGATCGGCGTTGGCACTGAAGCTTTCTTT. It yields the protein CASSSIGVGTEAFF.

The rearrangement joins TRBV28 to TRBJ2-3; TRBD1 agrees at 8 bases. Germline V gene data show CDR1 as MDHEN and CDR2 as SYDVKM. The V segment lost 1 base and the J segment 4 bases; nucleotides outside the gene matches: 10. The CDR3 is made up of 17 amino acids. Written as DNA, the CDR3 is TGTGCCAGCAGTTTATCTGTCGAATGGACAGGGTCAGATACGCAGTATTTT. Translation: CASSLSVEWTGSDTQYF.

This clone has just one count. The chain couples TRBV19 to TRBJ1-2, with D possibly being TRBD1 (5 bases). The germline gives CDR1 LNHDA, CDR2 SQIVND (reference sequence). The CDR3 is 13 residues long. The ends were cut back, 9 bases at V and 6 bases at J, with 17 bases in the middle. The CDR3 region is CASLTGGGNGYTF. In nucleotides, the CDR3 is TGTGCCAGCCTAACCGGGGGTGGAAATGGCTACACCTTC.

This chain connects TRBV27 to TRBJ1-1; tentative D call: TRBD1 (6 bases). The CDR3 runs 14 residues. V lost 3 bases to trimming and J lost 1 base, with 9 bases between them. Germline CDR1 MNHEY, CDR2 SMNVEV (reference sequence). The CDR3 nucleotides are TGTGCCAGCAGTTTTGGGGGGCGGAACACTGAAGCTTTCTTT. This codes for CASSFGGRNTEAFF.

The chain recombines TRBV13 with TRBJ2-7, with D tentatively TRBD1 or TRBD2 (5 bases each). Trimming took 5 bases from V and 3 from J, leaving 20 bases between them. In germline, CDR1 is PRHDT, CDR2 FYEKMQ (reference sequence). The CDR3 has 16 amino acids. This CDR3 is CASSQGRFRGHYEQYF. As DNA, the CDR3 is TGTGCCAGCAGCCAGGGTAGGTTTAGAGGGCACTACGAGCAGTACTTC. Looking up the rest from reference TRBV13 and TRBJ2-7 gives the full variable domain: AAGVIQSPRHLIKEKRETATLKCYPIPRHDTVYWYQQGPGQDPQFLISFYEKMQSDKGSIPDRFSAQQFSDYHSELNMSSLELGDSALYFCASSQGRFRGHYEQYFGPGTRLTVT.

The CDR3 spells CASSLPGTLKGGYTF. For the CDR3, the DNA is TGTGCCAGCAGCTTACCCGGGACGCTAAAAGGTGGCTACACCTTC. The chain links TRBV11-1 to TRBJ1-2, with D maybe TRBD1 (5 bases). Trimming left V 2 bases short and J 7 bases short, with 17 bases between. The CDR3 runs 15 residues. Germline CDR1 reads SGHAT; CDR2 reads FQDESV (reference sequence). The entire variable domain, with the rest obtained from reference TRBV11-1 and TRBJ1-2, is as follows: EAEVAQSPRYKITEKSQAVAFWCDPISGHATLYWYRQILGQGPELLVQFQDESVVDDSQLPKDRFSAERLKGVDSTLKIQPAELGDSAMYLCASSLPGTLKGGYTFGSGTRLTVV.

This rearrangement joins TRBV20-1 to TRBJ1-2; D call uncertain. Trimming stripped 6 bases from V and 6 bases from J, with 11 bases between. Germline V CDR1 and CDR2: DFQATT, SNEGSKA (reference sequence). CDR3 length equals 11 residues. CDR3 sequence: CSAPLLNGYTF. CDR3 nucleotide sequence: TGCAGTGCCCCCTTGTTGAATGGCTACACCTTC.

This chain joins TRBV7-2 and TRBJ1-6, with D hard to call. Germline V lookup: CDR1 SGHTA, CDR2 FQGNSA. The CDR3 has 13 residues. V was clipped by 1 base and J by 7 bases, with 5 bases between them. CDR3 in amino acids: CASSLGSNSPLHF. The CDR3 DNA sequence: TGTGCCAGCAGCTTAGGCTCCAATTCACCCCTCCACTTT. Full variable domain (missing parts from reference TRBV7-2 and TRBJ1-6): GAGVSQSPSNKVTEKGKDVELRCDPISGHTALYWYRQSLGQGLEFLIYFQGNSAPDKSGLPSDRFSAERTGGSVSTLTIQRTQQEDSAVYLCASSLGSNSPLHFGNGTRLTVT.

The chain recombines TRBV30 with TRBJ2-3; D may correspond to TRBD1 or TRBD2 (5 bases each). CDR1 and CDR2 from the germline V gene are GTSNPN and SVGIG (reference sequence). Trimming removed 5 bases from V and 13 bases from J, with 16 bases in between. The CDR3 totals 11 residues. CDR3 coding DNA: TGTGCCTGGGGGGGTACCGGGGATGAGTATTTT. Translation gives CAWGGTGDEYF.

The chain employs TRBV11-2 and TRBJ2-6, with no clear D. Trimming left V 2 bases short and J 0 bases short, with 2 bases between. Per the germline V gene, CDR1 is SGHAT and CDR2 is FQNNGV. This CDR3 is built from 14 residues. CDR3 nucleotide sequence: TGTGCCAGCAGCTTAAACTCTGGGGCCAACGTCCTGACTTTC. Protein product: CASSLNSGANVLTF.

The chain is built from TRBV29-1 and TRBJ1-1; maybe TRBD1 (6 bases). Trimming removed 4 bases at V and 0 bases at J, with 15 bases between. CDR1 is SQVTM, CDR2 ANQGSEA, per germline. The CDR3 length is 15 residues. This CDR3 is CSVGLPGTLNTEAFF. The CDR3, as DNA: TGCAGCGTTGGGCTTCCCGGGACATTGAACACTGAAGCTTTCTTT.

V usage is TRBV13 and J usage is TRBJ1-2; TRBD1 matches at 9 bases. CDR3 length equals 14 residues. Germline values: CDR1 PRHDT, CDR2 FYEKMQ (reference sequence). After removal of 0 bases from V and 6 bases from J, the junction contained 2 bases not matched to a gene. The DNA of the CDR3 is TGTGCCAGCAGCTTAGGGACAGGGGGTGATGGCTACACCTTC. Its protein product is CASSLGTGGDGYTF.

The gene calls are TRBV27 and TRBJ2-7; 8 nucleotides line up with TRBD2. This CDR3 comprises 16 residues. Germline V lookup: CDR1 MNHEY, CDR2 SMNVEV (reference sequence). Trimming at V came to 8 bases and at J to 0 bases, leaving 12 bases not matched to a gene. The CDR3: CASQPAGGLLSYEQYF. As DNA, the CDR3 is TGTGCCAGCCAACCGGCGGGAGGCCTTCTCTCCTACGAGCAGTACTTC.

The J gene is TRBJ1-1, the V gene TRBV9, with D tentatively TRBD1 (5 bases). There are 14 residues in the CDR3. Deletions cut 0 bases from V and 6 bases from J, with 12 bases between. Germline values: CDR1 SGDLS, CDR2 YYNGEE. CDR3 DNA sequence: TGTGCCAGCAGCGTAGCTGAGGGGTTCGCTGAAGCTTTCTTT. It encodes CASSVAEGFAEAFF.

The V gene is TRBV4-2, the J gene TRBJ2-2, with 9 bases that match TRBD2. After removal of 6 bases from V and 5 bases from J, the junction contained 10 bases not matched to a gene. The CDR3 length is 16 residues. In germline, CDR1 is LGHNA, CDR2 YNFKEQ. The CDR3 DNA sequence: TGTGCCAGCAGTCCGATAGCGGGAGATCGGACCGGGGAGCTGTTTTTT. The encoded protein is CASSPIAGDRTGELFF.

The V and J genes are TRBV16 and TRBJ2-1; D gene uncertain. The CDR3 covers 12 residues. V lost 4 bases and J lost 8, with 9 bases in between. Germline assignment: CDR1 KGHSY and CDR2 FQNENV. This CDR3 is CASSLSGHEQFF. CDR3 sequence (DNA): TGTGCCAGCAGCCTCTCGGGTCATGAGCAGTTCTTC.